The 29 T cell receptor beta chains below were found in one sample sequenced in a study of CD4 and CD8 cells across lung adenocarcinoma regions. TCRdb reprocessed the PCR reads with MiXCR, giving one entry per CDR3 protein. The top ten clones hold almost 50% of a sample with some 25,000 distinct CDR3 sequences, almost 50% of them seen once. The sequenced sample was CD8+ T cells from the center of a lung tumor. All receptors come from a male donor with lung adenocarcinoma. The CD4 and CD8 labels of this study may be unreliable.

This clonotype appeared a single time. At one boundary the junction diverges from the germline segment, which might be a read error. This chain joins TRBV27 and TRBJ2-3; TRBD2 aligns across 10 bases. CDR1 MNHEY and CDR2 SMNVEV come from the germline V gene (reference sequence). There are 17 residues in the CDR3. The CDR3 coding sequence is TGTGCCAGCAGACCGGCGCTAGCGGGAGTTGACACAGATACGCAGTATTTC. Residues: CASRPALAGVDTDTQYF.

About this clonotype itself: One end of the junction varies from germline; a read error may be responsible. The CDR3 is CGGRGRGGTNTQYF. The CDR3 nucleotides are TGCGGCGGCAGGGGGCGGGGAGGCACAAATACGCAGTACTTC. V gene TRBV6-8 combines with J gene TRBJ2-3; TRBD1 matches at 8 bases. The DNA end is a closer match to TRBJ2-7, so the J assignment may be wrong. The CDR3 consists of 14 residues. The V gene's germline CDR1 is MNHGY and CDR2 SAAAGT.

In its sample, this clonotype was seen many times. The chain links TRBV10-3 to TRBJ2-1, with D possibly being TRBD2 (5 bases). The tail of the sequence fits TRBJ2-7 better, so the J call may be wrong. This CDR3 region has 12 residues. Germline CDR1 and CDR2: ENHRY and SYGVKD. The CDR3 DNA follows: TGTGCCATCAGGACTGAGGGATACGAGCAGTACTTC. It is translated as CAIRTEGYEQYF.

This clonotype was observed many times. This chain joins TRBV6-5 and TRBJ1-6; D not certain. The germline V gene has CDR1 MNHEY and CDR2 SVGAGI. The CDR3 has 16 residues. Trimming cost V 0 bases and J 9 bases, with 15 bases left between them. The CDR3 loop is CASSYSFDGLFSPLHF. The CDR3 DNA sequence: TGTGCCAGCAGTTACTCCTTCGACGGACTTTTTTCACCCCTCCACTTT.

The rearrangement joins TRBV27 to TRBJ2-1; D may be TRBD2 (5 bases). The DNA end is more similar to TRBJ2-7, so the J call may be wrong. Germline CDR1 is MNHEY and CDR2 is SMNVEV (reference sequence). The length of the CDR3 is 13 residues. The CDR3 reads CASSLTGAYEQYF. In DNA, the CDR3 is TGTGCCAGCAGTTTGACCGGGGCCTACGAGCAGTACTTC.

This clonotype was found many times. CDR3 amino acids: CASSETSWRAYEQYF. The DNA of the CDR3 is TGTGCCAGCAGTGAAACTAGCTGGAGGGCCTACGAGCAGTACTTC. The chain links TRBV6-1 to TRBJ2-7; possible D gene TRBD2, 6 bases. The CDR3 consists of 15 residues. Looked up from germline, CDR1 is MNHNS and CDR2 is SASEGT. Trimming removed 2 bases from V and 2 bases from J, with 13 bases in between.

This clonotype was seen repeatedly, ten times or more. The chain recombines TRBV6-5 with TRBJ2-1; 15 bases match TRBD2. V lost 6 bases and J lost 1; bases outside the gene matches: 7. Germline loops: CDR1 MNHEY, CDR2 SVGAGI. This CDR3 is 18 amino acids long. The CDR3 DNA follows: TGTGCCAGCAGCCGACCGGGACTAGCGGGAGGTTCCTACAATGAGCAGTTCTTC. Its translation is CASSRPGLAGGSYNEQFF.

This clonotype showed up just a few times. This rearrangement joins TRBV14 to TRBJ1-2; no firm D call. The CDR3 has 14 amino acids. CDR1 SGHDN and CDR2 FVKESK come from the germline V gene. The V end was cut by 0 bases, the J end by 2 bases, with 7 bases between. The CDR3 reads CASSQDAQNYGYTF. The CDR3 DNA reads TGTGCCAGCAGCCAAGATGCTCAGAACTATGGCTACACCTTC. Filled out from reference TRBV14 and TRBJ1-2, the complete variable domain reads EAGVTQFPSHSVIEKGQTVTLRCDPISGHDNLYWYRRVMGKEIKFLLHFVKESKQDESGMPNNRFLAERTGGTYSTLKVQPAELEDSGVYFCASSQDAQNYGYTFGSGTRLTVV.

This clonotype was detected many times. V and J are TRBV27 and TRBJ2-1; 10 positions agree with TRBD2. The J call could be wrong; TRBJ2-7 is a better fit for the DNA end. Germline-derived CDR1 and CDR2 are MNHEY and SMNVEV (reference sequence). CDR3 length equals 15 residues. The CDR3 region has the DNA TGTGCCAGCAGTTCCCGGCCTAGCGGGAGCAACGAGCAGTACTTC. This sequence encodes CASSSRPSGSNEQYF.

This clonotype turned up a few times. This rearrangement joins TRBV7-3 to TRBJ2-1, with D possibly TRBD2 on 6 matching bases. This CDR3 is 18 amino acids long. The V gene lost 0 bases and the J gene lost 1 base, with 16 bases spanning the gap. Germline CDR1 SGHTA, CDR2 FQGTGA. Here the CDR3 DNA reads TGTGCCAGCAGCTTAACGCCTAGTTGGAGCGGGTCCTACAATGAGCAGTTCTTC. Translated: CASSLTPSWSGSYNEQFF.

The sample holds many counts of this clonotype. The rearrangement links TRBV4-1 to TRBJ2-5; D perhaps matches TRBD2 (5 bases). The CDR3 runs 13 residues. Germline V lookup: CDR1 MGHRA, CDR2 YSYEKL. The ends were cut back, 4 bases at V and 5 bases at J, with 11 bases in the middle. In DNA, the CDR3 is TGCGCCAGCAGCCCGGACTTGGGGGAGACCCAGTACTTC. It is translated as CASSPDLGETQYF.

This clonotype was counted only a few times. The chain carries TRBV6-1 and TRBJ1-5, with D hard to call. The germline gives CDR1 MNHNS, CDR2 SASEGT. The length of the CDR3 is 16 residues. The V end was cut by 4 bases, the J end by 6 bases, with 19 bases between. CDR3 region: CASSGLGIRLSQPQHF. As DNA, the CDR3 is TGTGCCAGCAGTGGACTAGGCATAAGGTTAAGTCAGCCCCAGCATTTT.

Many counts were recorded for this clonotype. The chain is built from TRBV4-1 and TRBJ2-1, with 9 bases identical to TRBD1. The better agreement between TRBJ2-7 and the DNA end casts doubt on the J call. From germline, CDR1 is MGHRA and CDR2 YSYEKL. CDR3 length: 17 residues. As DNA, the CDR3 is TGCGCCAGCAGCCAGCTCCCAACAGGGGGCGCCTCGGGAGAGCAGTACTTC. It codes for CASSQLPTGGASGEQYF.

Written as DNA, the CDR3 is TGTGCCAGCAGAGAGACCCGATACAATGAGCAGTACTTC. This encodes CASRETRYNEQYF. The rearrangement links TRBV6-1 to TRBJ2-3, with D unclear. The J call may be mistaken, given a closer DNA end match to TRBJ2-7. Germline V gives CDR1 MNHNS, CDR2 SASEGT. This CDR3 comprises 13 residues.

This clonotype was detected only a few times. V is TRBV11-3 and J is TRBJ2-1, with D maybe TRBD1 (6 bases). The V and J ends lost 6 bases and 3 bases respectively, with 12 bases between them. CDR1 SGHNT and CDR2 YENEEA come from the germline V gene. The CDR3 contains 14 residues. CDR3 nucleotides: TGTGCCAGCAGTCTTAAACAGGGCTACAATGAGCAGTTCTTC. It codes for CASSLKQGYNEQFF.

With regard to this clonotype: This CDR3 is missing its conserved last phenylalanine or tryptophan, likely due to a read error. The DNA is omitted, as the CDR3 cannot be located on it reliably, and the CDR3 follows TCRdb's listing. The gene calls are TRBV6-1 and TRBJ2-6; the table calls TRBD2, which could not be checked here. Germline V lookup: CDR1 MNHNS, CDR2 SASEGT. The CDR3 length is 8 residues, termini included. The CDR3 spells CASSEVRE.

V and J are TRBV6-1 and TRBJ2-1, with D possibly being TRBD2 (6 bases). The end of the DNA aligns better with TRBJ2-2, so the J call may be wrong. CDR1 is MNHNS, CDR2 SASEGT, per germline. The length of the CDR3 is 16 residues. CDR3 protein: CASSETWSSGTKELFF. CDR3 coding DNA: TGTGCCAGCAGTGAAACGTGGAGTAGCGGCACCAAGGAGCTGTTTTTT.

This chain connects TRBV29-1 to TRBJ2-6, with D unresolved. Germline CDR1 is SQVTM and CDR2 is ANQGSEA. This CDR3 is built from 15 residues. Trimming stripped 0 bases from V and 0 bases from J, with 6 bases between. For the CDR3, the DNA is TGCAGCGTTGAAGATTTGCCCTCTGGGGCCAACGTCCTGACTTTC. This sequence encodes CSVEDLPSGANVLTF. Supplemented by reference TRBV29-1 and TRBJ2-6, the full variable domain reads SAVISQKPSRDICQRGTSLTIQCQVDSQVTMMFWYRQQPGQSLTLIATANQGSEATYESGFVIDKFPISRPNLTFSTLTVSNMSPEDSSIYLCSVEDLPSGANVLTFGAGSRLTVL.

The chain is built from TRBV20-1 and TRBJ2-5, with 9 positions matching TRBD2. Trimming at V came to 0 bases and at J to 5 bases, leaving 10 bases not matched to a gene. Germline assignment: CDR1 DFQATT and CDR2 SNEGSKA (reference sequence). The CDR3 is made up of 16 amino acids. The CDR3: CSARDPRTSAWETQYF. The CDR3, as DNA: TGCAGTGCTAGAGACCCTCGGACTAGCGCTTGGGAGACCCAGTACTTC.

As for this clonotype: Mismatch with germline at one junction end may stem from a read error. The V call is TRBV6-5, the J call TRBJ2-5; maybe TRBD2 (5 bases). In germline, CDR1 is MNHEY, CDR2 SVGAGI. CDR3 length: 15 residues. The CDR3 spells CARGYSQSGQETQYF. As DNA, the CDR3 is TGTGCCAGGGGTTACTCGCAAAGCGGCCAAGAGACGCAGTATTTC.

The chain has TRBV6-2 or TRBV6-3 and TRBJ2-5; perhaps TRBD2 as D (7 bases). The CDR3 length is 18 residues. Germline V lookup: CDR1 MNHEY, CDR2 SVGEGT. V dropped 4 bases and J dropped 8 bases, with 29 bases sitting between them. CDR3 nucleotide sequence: TGTGCCAGCAGTTGCCCGGGGGGAGGGGGGCGAGAGCCAGATACCCAGTACTTC. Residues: CASSCPGGGGREPDTQYF.

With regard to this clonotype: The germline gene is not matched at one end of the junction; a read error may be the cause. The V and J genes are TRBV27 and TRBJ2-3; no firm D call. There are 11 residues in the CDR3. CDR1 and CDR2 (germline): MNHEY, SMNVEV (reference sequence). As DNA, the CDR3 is TGTGGCAGCAGAGCCAAAGACACGCAGTATTTT. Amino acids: CGSRAKDTQYF.

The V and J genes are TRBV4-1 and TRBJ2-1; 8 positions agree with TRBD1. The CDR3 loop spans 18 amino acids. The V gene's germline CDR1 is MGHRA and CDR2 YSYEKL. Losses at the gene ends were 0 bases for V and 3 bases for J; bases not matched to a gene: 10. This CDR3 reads CASSQEPPWTGSYNEQFF. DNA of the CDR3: TGCGCCAGCAGCCAAGAGCCGCCGTGGACAGGGAGCTACAATGAGCAGTTCTTC.

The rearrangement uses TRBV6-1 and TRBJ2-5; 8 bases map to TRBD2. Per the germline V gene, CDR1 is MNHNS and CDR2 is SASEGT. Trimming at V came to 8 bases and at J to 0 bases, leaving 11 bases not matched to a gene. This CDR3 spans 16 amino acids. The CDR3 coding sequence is TGTGCCAGCGCGGGAAGCGGGGGCGGGGACCAAGAGACCCAGTACTTC. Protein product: CASAGSGGGDQETQYF.

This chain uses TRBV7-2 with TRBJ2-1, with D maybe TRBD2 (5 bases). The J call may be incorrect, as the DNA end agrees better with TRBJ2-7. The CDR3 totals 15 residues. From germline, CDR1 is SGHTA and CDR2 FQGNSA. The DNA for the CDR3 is TGTGCCAGGAGCATCGGAGGCGGTCTCACAGATACGCAGTACTTC. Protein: CARSIGGGLTDTQYF.

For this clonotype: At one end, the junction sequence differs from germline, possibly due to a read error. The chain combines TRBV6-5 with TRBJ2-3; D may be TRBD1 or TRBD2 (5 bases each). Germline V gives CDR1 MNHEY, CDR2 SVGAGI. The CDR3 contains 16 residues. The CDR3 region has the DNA TGTGCCAGCAGTTATCTTCCAGGGAGTTACCGAGATACCCAGTATTTT. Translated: CASSYLPGSYRDTQYF.

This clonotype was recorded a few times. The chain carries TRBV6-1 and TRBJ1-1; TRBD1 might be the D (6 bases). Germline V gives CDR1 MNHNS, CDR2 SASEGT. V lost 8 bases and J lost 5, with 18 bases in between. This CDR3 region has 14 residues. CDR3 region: CASASGGARTEAFF. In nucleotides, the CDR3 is TGTGCCAGCGCATCCGGGGGGGCAAGGACTGAAGCTTTCTTT.

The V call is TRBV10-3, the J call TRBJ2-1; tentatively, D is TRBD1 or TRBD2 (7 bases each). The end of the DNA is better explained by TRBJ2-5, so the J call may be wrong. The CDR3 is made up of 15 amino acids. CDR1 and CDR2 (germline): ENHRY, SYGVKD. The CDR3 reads CAAGEGGRGGDTQYF. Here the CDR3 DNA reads TGTGCCGCGGGGGAAGGGGGCCGGGGCGGAGATACCCAGTACTTC.

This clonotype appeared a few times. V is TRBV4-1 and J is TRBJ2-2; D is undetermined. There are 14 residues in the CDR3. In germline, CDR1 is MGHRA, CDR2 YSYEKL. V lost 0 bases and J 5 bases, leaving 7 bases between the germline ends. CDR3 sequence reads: CASSQDKVTGELFF. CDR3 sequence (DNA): TGCGCCAGCAGCCAAGATAAGGTTACCGGGGAGCTGTTTTTT.